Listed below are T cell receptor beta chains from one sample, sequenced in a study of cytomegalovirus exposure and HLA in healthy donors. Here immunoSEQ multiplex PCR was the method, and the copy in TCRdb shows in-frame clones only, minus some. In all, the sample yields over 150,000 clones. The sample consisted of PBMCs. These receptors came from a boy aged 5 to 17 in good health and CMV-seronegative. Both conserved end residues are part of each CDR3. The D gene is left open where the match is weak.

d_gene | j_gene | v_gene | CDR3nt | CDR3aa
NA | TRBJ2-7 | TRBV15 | TGTGCCACCAGCGGCCTGGGGGGCGAGCAGTACTTC | CATSGLGGEQYF
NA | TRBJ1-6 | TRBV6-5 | TGTGCCAGCAGTTACCGCCAGGGTGGTTCACCCCTCCACTTT | CASSYRQGGSPLHF
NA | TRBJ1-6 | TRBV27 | TGTGCCAGCAGTTTACGGCAGGGTAATTCACCCCTCCACTTT | CASSLRQGNSPLHF
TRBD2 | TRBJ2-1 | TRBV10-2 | TGCGCCAGCAGTGAGCAGGGACTAGCGGGGGGATCCTACAATGAGCAGTTCTTC | CASSEQGLAGGSYNEQFF
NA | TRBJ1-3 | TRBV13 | TGTGCCAGCAGCCGATCAGGGCGAGCTGGAAACACCATATATTTT | CASSRSGRAGNTIYF
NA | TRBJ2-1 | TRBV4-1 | TGCGCCAGCAGCCACCTAGGGAGGGAGCAGTTCTTC | CASSHLGREQFF
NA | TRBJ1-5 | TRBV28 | TGTGCCAGCAGTTTACGCTGGGCCGTGCGATTCTATAGCAATCAGCCCCAGCATTTT | CASSLRWAVRFYSNQPQHF
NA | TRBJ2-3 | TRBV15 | TGTGCCACCAGCCAAAACCCTCCTAGTCCGACAGATACGCAGTATTTT | CATSQNPPSPTDTQYF
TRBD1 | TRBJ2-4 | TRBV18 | TGTGCCAGCTCACGGGACAGGGGACTAGCCAAAAACATTCAGTACTTC | CASSRDRGLAKNIQYF
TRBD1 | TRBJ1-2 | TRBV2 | TGTGCCAGCAGGGTACAGGGGCACTATGGCTACACCTTC | CASRVQGHYGYTF
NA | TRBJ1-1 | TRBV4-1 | TGCGCCAGCAGCCAAGAAGCGAACACTGAAGCTTTCTTT | CASSQEANTEAFF
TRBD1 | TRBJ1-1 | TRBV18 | TGTGCCAGCTCACCACGGGACAGGGGGCTAGGAACTGAAGCTTTCTTT | CASSPRDRGLGTEAFF
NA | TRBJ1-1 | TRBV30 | TGTGCCTGGACGTCACTCATGAACACTGAAGCTTTCTTT | CAWTSLMNTEAFF
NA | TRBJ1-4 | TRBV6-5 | TGTGCCAGCAGTGGTCCGGAGACCTTTAATGAAAAACTGTTTTTT | CASSGPETFNEKLFF